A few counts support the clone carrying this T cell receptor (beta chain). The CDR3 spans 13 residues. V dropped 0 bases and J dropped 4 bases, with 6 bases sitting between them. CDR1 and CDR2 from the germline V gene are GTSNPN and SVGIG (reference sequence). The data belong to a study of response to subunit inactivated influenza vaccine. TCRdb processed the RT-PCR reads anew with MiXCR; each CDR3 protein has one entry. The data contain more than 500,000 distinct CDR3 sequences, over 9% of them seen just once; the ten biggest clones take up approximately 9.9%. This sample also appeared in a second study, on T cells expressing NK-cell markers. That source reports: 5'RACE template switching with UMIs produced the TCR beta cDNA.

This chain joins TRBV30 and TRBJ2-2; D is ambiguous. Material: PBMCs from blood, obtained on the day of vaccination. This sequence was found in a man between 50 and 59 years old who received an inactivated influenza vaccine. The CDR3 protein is CAWSVALTGELFF. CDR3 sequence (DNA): TGTGCCTGGAGTGTAGCCCTCACCGGGGAGCTGTTTTTT.